Listed below are T cell receptor beta chains from one sample, sequenced in a study of blood T cell repertoires in COVID-19. Sequencing used immunoSEQ multiplex PCR; TCRdb keeps in-frame clones, though not all of them. The sample comprises under 300,000 clones, around 86% of which are singletons, and 0.94% rests with the top ten. Input material: peripheral blood. The receptors derive from a middle-aged woman who had recovered from COVID-19. CDR3s include the opening cysteine and the closing phenylalanine or tryptophan.

v_call: TRBV5-1
j_call: TRBJ2-2
cdr3_aa: CASSLGPGQRSTGELFF

v_call: TRBV7-9
j_call: TRBJ2-3
cdr3_aa: CASSSRSGSTDTQYF

v_call: TRBV3-1/TRBV3-2
j_call: TRBJ2-7
cdr3_aa: CASSPGYEQYF

v_call: TRBV10-3
j_call: TRBJ1-1
cdr3_aa: CAISESMPVTEAFF

v_call: TRBV24-1
j_call: TRBJ2-2
cdr3_aa: CATSDLMADYGTGELFF

v_call: TRBV5-4
j_call: TRBJ2-5
cdr3_aa: CASSRREKETQYF

v_call: TRBV19
j_call: TRBJ1-2
cdr3_aa: CASSAGTGRRGYTF

v_call: TRBV5-8
j_call: TRBJ1-5
cdr3_aa: CATSRINQPQHF

v_call: TRBV3-1/TRBV3-2
j_call: TRBJ2-7
cdr3_aa: CASSQEAGGPREQYF

v_call: TRBV6-1
j_call: TRBJ2-2
cdr3_aa: CASSALGQGRTGELFF

v_call: TRBV7-9
j_call: TRBJ2-5
cdr3_aa: CASSDRQGQETQYF

v_call: TRBV7-3
j_call: TRBJ2-3
cdr3_aa: CASSASGGRTDTQYF

v_call: TRBV4-1
j_call: TRBJ2-1
cdr3_aa: CASSLTSGRADSEQFF

v_call: TRBV2
j_call: TRBJ1-6
cdr3_aa: CASSSDGTSPLHF

v_call: TRBV3-1/TRBV3-2
j_call: TRBJ2-4
cdr3_aa: CASSLAGGPGKNIQYF

v_call: TRBV18
j_call: TRBJ2-3
cdr3_aa: CASSPPASGLADTQYF

v_call: TRBV2
j_call: TRBJ1-2
cdr3_aa: CASSEQGLGGYTF

v_call: TRBV27
j_call: TRBJ1-2
cdr3_aa: CASSSDRDYGYTF

v_call: TRBV7-2
j_call: TRBJ2-2
cdr3_aa: CASSLTGLSTGELFF

v_call: TRBV6-5
j_call: TRBJ2-6
cdr3_aa: CASRSPSGANVLTF

v_call: TRBV19
j_call: TRBJ1-1
cdr3_aa: CASSIGGMNTEAFF

v_call: TRBV5-4
j_call: TRBJ2-5
cdr3_aa: CASSFAREWETQYF

v_call: TRBV18
j_call: TRBJ1-5
cdr3_aa: CASSPARGNQPQHF

v_call: TRBV28
j_call: TRBJ2-3
cdr3_aa: CASRPGWVSGRTDTQYF

v_call: TRBV6-5
j_call: TRBJ2-1
cdr3_aa: CASRGLLNFNEQFF

v_call: TRBV19
j_call: TRBJ2-2
cdr3_aa: CASTSADRVYTGELFF

v_call: TRBV7-9
j_call: TRBJ2-5
cdr3_aa: CASSSGNWQETQYF

v_call: TRBV6-6
j_call: TRBJ2-7
cdr3_aa: CAAGTGHSYEQYF

v_call: TRBV7-9
j_call: TRBJ2-2
cdr3_aa: CASSSGGASGMNTGELFF

v_call: TRBV3-1/TRBV3-2
j_call: TRBJ2-7
cdr3_aa: CASNKQGAGYEQYF

v_call: TRBV6-2/TRBV6-3
j_call: TRBJ1-6
cdr3_aa: CASSPQNPGDSPLHF

v_call: TRBV6-2/TRBV6-3
j_call: TRBJ2-2
cdr3_aa: CASSYSPTITGELFF

v_call: TRBV10-3
j_call: TRBJ1-3
cdr3_aa: CAISESGGNTIYF

v_call: TRBV29-1
j_call: TRBJ2-7
cdr3_aa: CSVDGLGGIFF

v_call: TRBV9
j_call: TRBJ2-3
cdr3_aa: CASSVVGSGSLTDTQYF

v_call: TRBV27
j_call: TRBJ1-2
cdr3_aa: CASSYDSLSGYTF

v_call: TRBV5-4
j_call: TRBJ2-1
cdr3_aa: CAAGSARGNEQFF